This T cell receptor beta chain was observed in a study of HIV-infected children after antiretroviral therapy interruption. A 3' RACE protocol on RNA, with unique molecular identifiers, produced the TCR library. TCRdb reprocessed the 3' RACE reads via MiXCR and lists one record per CDR3 protein. The sample carries approximately 89,000 distinct CDR3 sequences, 6.9% recorded once. This clonotype was recorded a few times. With 7 bases removed from V and 1 base from J, the gap between germline ends came to 13 bases. This CDR3 spans 15 amino acids. Per germline, CDR1 LNHDA and CDR2 SQIVND (reference sequence). Treatment in this sample: PENTA 11 planned treatment interruption arm or continuous ART arm.

The sample in question was CD45RA+ CD4+ T cells from PBMCs, pooled from several time points, obtained from a donor given antiretroviral therapy, either interrupted or continuous. Subset defined: naive CD4+ CD45RA+ CD45RO- T cells. This chain links TRBV19 with TRBJ2-2; D remains ambiguous. The origin of this receptor is a pool of human donors with HIV. The chain's CDR3 is CASKRRALNTGELFF. CDR3 nucleotides: TGTGCCAGTAAAAGGCGCGCGTTGAACACCGGGGAGCTGTTTTTT.